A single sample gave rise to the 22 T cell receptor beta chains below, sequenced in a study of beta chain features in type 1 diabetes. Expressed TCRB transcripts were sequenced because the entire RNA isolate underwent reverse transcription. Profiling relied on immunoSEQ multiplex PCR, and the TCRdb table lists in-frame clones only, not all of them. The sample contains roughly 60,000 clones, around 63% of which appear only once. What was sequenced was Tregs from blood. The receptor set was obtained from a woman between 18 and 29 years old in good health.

This CDR3 is CASSFWAPYTEAFF. The DNA for the CDR3 is TGTGCCAGCAGCTTTTGGGCCCCCTACACTGAAGCTTTCTTT. The V call is TRBV5-6, the J call TRBJ1-1; D is unclear. Germline V gene data show CDR1 as SGHDT and CDR2 as YYEEEE. V lost 2 bases, J lost 3 bases, and 11 bases lay in between. The CDR3 covers 14 residues.

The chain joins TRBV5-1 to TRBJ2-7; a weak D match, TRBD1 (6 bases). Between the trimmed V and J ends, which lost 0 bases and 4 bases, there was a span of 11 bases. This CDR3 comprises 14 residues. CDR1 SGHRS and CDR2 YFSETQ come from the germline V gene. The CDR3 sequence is CASSLGQGRYEQYF. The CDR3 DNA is TGCGCCAGCAGCTTGGGGCAGGGGCGGTACGAGCAGTACTTC.

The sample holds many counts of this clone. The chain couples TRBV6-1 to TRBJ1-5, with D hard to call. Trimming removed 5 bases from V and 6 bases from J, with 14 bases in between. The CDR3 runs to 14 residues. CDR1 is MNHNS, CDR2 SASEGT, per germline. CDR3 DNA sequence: TGTGCCAGCAGTTTAGACGGGCGGGGTCAGCCCCAGCATTTT. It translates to CASSLDGRGQPQHF.

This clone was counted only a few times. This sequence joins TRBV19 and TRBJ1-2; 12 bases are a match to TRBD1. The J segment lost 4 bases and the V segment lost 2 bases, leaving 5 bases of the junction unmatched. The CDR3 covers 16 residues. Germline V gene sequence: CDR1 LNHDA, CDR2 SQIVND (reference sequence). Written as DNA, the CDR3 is TGTGCCAGTAGTATACCCGGGACAGGGGGCGCCTATGGCTACACCTTC. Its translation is CASSIPGTGGAYGYTF.

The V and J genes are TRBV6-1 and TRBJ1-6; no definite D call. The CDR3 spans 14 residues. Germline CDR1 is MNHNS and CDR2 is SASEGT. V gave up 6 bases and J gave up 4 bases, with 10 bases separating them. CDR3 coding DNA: TGTGCCAGCAGACTGACGGGATATAATTCACCCCTCCACTTT. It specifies CASRLTGYNSPLHF.

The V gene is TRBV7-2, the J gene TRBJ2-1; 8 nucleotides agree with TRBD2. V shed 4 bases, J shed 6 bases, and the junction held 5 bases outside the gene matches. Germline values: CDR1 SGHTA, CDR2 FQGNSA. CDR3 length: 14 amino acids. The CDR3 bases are TGTGCCAGCAGCTCCGCTGGACTAGCCAATGAGCAGTTCTTC. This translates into CASSSAGLANEQFF.

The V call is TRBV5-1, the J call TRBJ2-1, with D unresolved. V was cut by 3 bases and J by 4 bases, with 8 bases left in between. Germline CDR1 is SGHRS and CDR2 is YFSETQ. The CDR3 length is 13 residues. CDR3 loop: CASSSDGYNEQFF. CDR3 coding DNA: TGCGCCAGCAGCTCCGACGGGTACAATGAGCAGTTCTTC.

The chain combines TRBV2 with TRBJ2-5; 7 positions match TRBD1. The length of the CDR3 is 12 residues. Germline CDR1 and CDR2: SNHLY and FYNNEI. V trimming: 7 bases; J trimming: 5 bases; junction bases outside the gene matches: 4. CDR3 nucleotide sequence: TGTGCCAGCACCAGACAGGGCGAGACCCAGTACTTC. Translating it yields CASTRQGETQYF.

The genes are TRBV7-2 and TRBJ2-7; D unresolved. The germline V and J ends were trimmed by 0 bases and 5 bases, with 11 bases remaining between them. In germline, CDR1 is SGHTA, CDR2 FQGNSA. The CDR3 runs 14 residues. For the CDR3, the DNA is TGTGCCAGCAGCTTAGCCGCGGTTCCCAACGAGCAGTACTTC. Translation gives CASSLAAVPNEQYF.

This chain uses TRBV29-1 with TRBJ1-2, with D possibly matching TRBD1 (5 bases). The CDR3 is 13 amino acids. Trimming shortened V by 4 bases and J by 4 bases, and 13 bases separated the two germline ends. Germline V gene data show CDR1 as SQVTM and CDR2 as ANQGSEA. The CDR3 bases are TGCAGCGTTGGTTCGGGGGTGGGCTATGGCTACACCTTC. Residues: CSVGSGVGYGYTF.

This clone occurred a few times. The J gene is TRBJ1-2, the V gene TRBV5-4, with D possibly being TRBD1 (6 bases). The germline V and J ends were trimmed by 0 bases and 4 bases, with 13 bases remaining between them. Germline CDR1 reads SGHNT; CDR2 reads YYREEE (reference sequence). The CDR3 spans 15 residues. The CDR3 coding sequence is TGTGCCAGCAGCTTGGTCGGGGGGCCTCCCTATGGCTACACCTTC. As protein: CASSLVGGPPYGYTF.

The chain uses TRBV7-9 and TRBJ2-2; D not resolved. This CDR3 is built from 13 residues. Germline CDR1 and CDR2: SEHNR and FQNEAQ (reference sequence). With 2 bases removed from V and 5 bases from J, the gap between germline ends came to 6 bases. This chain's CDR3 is CASSLPQTGELFF. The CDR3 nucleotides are TGTGCCAGCAGCTTACCCCAGACCGGGGAGCTGTTTTTT.

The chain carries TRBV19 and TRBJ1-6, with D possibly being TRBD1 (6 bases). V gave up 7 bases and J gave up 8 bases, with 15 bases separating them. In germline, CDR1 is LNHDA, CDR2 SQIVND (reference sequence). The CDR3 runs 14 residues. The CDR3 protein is CASTRGRGYSPLHF. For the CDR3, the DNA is TGTGCCAGTACCAGGGGCAGGGGCTATTCACCCCTCCACTTT.

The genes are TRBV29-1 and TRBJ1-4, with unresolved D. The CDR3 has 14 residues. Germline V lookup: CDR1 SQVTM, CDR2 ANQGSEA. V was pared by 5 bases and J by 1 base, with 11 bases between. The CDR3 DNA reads TGCAGCGTTCTAGCCTGGGAAACTAATGAAAAACTGTTTTTT. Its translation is CSVLAWETNEKLFF.

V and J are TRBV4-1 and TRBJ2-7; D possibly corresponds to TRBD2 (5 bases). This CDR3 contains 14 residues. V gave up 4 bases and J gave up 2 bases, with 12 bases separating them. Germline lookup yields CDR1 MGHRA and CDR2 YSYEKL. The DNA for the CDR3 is TGCGCCAGCAGCCCCCGAGAGGGTGCCTACGAGCAGTACTTC. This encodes CASSPREGAYEQYF.

CDR3 in amino acids: CASSFIGGPDTQYF. CDR3 DNA: TGTGCCAGCAGCTTTATCGGGGGACCAGATACGCAGTATTTT. V gene TRBV7-2 combines with J gene TRBJ2-3, with D maybe TRBD2 (6 bases). V was trimmed by 3 bases and J by 4 bases, leaving 11 bases between them. CDR3 length: 14 residues. Germline CDR1 SGHTA, CDR2 FQGNSA.

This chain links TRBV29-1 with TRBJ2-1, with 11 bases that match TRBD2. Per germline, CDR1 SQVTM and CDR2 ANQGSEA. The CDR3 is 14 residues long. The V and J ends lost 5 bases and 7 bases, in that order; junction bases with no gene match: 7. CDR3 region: CSVLAGGPRNEQFF. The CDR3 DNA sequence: TGCAGCGTTTTAGCGGGGGGGCCGAGAAATGAGCAGTTCTTC.

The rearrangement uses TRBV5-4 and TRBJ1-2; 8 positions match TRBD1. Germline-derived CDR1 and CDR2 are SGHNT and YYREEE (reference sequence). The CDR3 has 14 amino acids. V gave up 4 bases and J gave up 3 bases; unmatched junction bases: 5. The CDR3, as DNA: TGTGCCAGCAGCCCTCGACAGGGGTACTATGGCTACACCTTC. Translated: CASSPRQGYYGYTF.

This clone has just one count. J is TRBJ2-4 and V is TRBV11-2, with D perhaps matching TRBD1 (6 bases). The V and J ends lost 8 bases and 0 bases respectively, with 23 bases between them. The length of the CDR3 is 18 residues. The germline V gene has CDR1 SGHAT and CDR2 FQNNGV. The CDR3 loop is CASDSLGQSSGAKNIQYF. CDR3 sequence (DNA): TGTGCCAGCGACAGCTTAGGACAGTCCAGCGGAGCCAAAAACATTCAGTACTTC.

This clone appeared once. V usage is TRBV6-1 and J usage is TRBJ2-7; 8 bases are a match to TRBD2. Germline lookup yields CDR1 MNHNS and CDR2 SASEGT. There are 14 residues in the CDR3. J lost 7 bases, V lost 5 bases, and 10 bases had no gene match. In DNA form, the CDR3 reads TGTGCCAGCAGTCTTAATGGACTAGCAGAAGAGCAGTACTTC. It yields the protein CASSLNGLAEEQYF.

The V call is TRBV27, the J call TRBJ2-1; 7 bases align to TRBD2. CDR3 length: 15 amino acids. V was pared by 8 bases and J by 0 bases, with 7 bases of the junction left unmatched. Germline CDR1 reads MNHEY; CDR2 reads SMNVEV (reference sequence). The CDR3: CASHSASGSYNEQFF. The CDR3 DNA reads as TGTGCCAGCCACTCGGCTAGCGGCTCCTACAATGAGCAGTTCTTC.

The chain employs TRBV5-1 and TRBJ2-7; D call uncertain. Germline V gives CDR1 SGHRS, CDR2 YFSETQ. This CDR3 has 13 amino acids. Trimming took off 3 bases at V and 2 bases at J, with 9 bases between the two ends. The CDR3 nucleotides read TGCGCCAGCAGCTATAGAACCGCCTACGAGCAGTACTTC. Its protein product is CASSYRTAYEQYF.